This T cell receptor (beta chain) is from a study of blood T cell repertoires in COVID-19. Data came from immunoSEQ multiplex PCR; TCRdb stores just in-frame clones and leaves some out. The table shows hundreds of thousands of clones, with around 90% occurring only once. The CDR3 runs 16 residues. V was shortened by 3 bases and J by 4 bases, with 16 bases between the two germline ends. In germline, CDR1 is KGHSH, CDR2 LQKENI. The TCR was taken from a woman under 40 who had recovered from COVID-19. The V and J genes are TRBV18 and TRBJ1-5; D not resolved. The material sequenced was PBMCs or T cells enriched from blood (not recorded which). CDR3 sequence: CASSPSLGVSNQPQHF. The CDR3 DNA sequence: TGTGCCAGCTCACCCAGCCTCGGGGTTTCGAATCAGCCCCAGCATTTT. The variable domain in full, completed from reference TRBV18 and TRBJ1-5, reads NAGVMQNPRHLVRRRGQEARLRCSPMKGHSHVYWYRQLPEEGLKFMVYLQKENIIDESGMPKERFSAEFPKEGPSILRIQQVVRGDSAAYFCASSPSLGVSNQPQHFGDGTRLSIL.